This TCR beta chain was recorded in a study of monozygotic twins with cystic fibrosis. Remarks on this clone: Its antigen is undetermined.

The table came from immunoSEQ multiplex PCR; TCRdb's copy has only in-frame clones and leaves some out. Found here are some 33,000 clones, 75% to 95% of them singletons; the top ten hold about 0.2%. Study-level points and caveats: Co-twins had the most similar V usage for 13 of 16 pairs, J for 8. Nucleotide-identical clonotype sharing was significantly higher within monozygotic CF twin pairs than between unrelated CF individuals.

The CDR3 totals 16 residues. V lost 4 bases and J lost 2, with 14 bases in between. The sequence came from a boy between 2 and 10 years old with cystic fibrosis. This chain uses TRBV7-1 with TRBJ2-2, with D possibly matching TRBD1 (6 bases). TRBV7-1 is an open reading frame whose function is uncertain. The material sequenced was blood. CDR3 in DNA: TGTGCCAGCAGCTTACTGTGGACAGCCAACACCGGGGAGCTGTTTTTT. It specifies CASSLLWTANTGELFF.